These T cell receptor beta chains were read from a single sample in a study of technical replicates of blood from four donors. Assay used: immunoSEQ multiplex PCR; TCRdb lists only in-frame clones, some missing. In the table there are tens of thousands of clones, almost 98% of which are singletons. Sequencing used T cells isolated from PBMCs. These receptors were collected from a human donor in good health. CDR3s include the opening cysteine and the closing phenylalanine or tryptophan.

>TRBV6-1|TRBJ1-1
CASRRRGPEAFF
>TRBV25-1|TRBJ1-4
CASSGRTVLTDEKLFF
>TRBV18|TRBJ2-1
CASSPSGGEQFF
>TRBV11-2|TRBJ2-5
CASSTHPPGDGETQYF
>TRBV4-1|TRBJ2-7
CASSPFWLASYEQYF
>TRBV2|TRBJ1-2
CASRQWGGGYFYGYTF
>TRBV7-2|TRBJ2-3
CASSLLTSGGAQYF
>TRBV19|TRBJ2-5
CASSSRTSGRMTQYF
>TRBV5-6|TRBJ2-7
CASSPDRGANWGSYEQYF
>TRBV6-5|TRBJ2-7
CASSSPLAYGQQYF
>TRBV5-1|TRBJ2-3
CASSLRTSGSVADTQYF
>TRBV6-5|TRBJ1-2
CASSSTGIYGYTF
>TRBV6-6|TRBJ1-5
CASSYGGGVGQPQHF
>TRBV27|TRBJ1-2
CASSLTGSYNGYTF
>TRBV5-1|TRBJ1-2
CASSLVPGRGGYGYTF
>TRBV30|TRBJ1-6
CAWKQGTLSTDNSPLHF
>TRBV4-1|TRBJ2-2
CASSQPDRDSGELFF
>TRBV14|TRBJ2-7
CASSQGRLWNYEQYF
>TRBV29-1|TRBJ2-3
CSVTPTSGGTDTQYF
>TRBV4-1|TRBJ2-2
CASSQVIQRGTGELFF
>TRBV2|TRBJ2-7
CASSVPGLAGSGSYEQYF
>TRBV27|TRBJ2-7
CASSLRYRTGPGYEQYF
>TRBV5-1|TRBJ2-5
CASSWGSSAQETQYF
>TRBV9|TRBJ2-1
CASSVDGVGEQFF
>TRBV5-1|TRBJ2-2
CASSLAGGRATGELFF
>TRBV12-5|TRBJ2-7
CASGLVQGSPYEQYF
>TRBV6-5|TRBJ2-1
CASSLGLAGNNEQFF
>TRBV9|TRBJ2-3
CASSPRVAELLTDTQYF
>TRBV28|TRBJ1-1
CASSFRGGGTEAFF
>TRBV7-8|TRBJ2-7
CASSERRGESSYEQYF
>TRBV9|TRBJ2-5
CASSPRWGGRETQYF
>TRBV6-5|TRBJ2-2
CASSYGQWNTGELFF
>TRBV10-2|TRBJ1-5
CASSELGGRTGNQPQHF
>TRBV19|TRBJ2-1
CASSQAPNEQFF
>TRBV7-9|TRBJ2-1
CASTPSLRGGEQFF